This record covers a single T cell receptor beta chain. This sample is drawn from a study of control samples from healthy donors and cancer patients. Data came from immunoSEQ multiplex PCR; TCRdb stores just in-frame clones and leaves some out. The profile shows roughly 150,000 clones, under 95% of them singletons. The CDR3 totals 14 residues. The germline V gene encodes CDR1 MNHEY and CDR2 SVGAGI. V lost 6 bases to trimming and J lost 4 bases, with 13 bases between them. The chain carries TRBV6-5 and TRBJ1-5, with D possibly matching TRBD1 (6 bases). The sample was blood. The origin of this receptor is a man aged 18 to 29 in good health. The CDR3 coding sequence is TGTGCCAGCAGACATAACAGGGAGAATCAGCCCCAGCATTTT. This translates into CASRHNRENQPQHF.